The present entry profiles one TCR beta chain with its context. This sample is drawn from a study of blood T cell repertoires in COVID-19. Study background: There were acute and convalescent COVID-19 samples, and they came from the United States, Italy and Spain.

The J segment lost 8 bases and the V segment lost 6 bases, leaving 10 bases of the junction unmatched. Germline assignment: CDR1 KGHDR and CDR2 SFDVKD. CDR3 size: 14 residues. As originally analysed: By means of reference gene primer amplification, nucleated cell counts were estimated. Some clones are missing from TCRdb's copy, which holds only in-frame ones; the method was immunoSEQ multiplex PCR. V and J calls and clone size follow that table, whereas D and trimming were derived from the DNA. Here the sample spans approximately 220,000 clones, 80% being singletons. The specimen was PBMCs or T cells enriched from blood (not recorded which). This receptor was obtained from a woman between 40 and 55 years old with acute COVID-19. The V and J genes are TRBV24-1 and TRBJ1-2, with 8 positions matching TRBD1. The CDR3 region has the DNA TGTGCCACCAGTCAAGGGAGGGGACAGGACGGCTACACCTTC. Translating it yields CATSQGRGQDGYTF.